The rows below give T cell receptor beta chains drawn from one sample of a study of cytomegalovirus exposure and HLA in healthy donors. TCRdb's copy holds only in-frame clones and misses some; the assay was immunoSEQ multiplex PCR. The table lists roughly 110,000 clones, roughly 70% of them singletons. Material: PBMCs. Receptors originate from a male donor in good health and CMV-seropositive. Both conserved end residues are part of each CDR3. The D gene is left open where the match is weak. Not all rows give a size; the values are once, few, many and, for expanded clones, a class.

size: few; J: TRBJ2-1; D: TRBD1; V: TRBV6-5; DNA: TGTGCCACCCGGACAGGGTTATATGAGCAGTTCTTC; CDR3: CATRTGLYEQFF
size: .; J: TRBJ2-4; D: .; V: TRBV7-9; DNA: TGTGCCAGCAGCTTAAGAGGACAGGAGGGAAACATTCAGTACTTC; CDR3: CASSLRGQEGNIQYF
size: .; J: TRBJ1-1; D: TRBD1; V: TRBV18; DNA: TGTGCCAGCTCACCGGATTACAGGGGAAGGGCTTTCTTT; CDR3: CASSPDYRGRAFF
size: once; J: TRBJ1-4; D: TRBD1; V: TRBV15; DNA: TGTGCCACCAGCAGAGAATATTCGAGGGGGCTGGGTGAAAAACTGTTTTTT; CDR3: CATSREYSRGLGEKLFF
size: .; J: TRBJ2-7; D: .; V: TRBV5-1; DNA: TGCGCCAGCAGCTTGCGGGGCTACGAGCAGTACTTC; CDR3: CASSLRGYEQYF
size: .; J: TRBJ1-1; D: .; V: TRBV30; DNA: TGTGCCTGGAGTGGTCAGGGCATAACTGAAGCTTTCTTT; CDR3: CAWSGQGITEAFF
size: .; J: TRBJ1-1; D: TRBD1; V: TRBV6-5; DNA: TGTGCCAGCAGTTCCGCGGGACAGGGCTGTCGTGCTTTCTTT; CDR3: CASSSAGQGCRAFF
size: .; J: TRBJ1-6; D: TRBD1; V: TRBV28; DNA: TGTGCCAGCAGTTCCCGGGACAGGGGCCCAAATTCACCCCTCCACTTT; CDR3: CASSSRDRGPNSPLHF
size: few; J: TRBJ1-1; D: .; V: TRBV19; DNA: TGTGCCAGTAGTATTGTCGGGGGAACTGAAGCTTTCTTT; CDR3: CASSIVGGTEAFF
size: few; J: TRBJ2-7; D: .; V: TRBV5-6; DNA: TGTGCCAGCAGCTTTAAGGAGACTAGTCATCCGGAGACTGGGGAGCAGTACTTC; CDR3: CASSFKETSHPETGEQYF
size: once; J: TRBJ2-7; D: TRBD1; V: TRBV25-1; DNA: TGTGCCAGCAGTGAATCCGGGACAGCATTCTACGAGCAGTACTTC; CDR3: CASSESGTAFYEQYF
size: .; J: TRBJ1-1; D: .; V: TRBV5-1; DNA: TGCGCCAGCAGCGACTCCGGGATTATGAACACTGAAGCTTTCTTT; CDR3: CASSDSGIMNTEAFF
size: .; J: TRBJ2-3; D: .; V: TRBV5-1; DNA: TGCGCCAGCAGCTTCACAGAAGGCCCAGATACGCAGTATTTT; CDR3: CASSFTEGPDTQYF
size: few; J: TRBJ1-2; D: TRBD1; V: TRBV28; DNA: TGTGCCGGAGGGACAGATGAAACCTATGGCTACACCTTC; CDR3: CAGGTDETYGYTF
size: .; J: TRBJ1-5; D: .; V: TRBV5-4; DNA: TGTGCCAGCAGCTTGGACAGAAGCAATCAGCCCCAGCATTTT; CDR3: CASSLDRSNQPQHF
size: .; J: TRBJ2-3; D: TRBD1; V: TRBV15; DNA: TGTGCCACCAGCGGGGGACAGGGGAGAGATACGCAGTATTTT; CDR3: CATSGGQGRDTQYF
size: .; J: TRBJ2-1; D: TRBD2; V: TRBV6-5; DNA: TGTGCCAGCAGCCTAGCGGGGGGTTATGAGCAGTTCTTC; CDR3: CASSLAGGYEQFF
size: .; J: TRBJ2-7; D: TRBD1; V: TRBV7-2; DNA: TGTGCCAGCAGTCCACGACAGGGTAACGAGCAGTACTTC; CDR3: CASSPRQGNEQYF
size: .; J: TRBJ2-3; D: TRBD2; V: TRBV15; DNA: TGTGCCACCAGCAGGTCTCTAGCGGGGGGGACAGATACGCAGTATTTT; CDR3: CATSRSLAGGTDTQYF
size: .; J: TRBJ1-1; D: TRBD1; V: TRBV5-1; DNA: TGCGCCAGCAGCTTGGCCGGGACAGGGAAGAACACTGAAGCTTTCTTT; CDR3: CASSLAGTGKNTEAFF
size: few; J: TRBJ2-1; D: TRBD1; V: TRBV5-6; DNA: TGTGCCAGCAGGTTCGGGGACAGGGCTCACAATGAGCAGTTCTTC; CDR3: CASRFGDRAHNEQFF
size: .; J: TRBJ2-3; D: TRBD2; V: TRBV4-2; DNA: TGTGCCAGCAGCCAAGTGCCTCACCCGACGACTAGCGGGAGTTATACGCAGTATTTT; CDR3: CASSQVPHPTTSGSYTQYF
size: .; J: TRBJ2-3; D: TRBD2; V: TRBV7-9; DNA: TGTGCCAGCCGTTCTGGCGGGAGGGCAGATACGCAGTATTTT; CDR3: CASRSGGRADTQYF
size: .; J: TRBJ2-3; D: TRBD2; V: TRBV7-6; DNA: TGTGCCAGCAGCCACCCTAGCGGGAGCGCAGATACGCAGTATTTT; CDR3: CASSHPSGSADTQYF
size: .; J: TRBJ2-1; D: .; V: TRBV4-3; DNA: TGCGCCAGCAGCCAAGGGGCTACAGGGGGGGTCTCCTACAATGAGCAGTTCTTC; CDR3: CASSQGATGGVSYNEQFF
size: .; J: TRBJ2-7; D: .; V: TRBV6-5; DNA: TGTGCCAGCAGCCCGATGGGGGGGGGCCGCGAGCAGTACTTC; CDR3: CASSPMGGGREQYF
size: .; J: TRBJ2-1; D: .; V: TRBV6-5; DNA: TGTGCCAGCAGTTACTCTGGCGGGAACGACAATGAGCAGTTCTTC; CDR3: CASSYSGGNDNEQFF
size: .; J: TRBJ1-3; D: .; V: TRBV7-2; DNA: TGTGCCAGCAGCCCCAACTACTCTGGAAACACCATATATTTT; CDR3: CASSPNYSGNTIYF
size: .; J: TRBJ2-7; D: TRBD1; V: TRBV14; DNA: TGTGCCAGCAGCCCGGACAGGCTGGACACTAGAGAGCAGTACTTC; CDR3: CASSPDRLDTREQYF
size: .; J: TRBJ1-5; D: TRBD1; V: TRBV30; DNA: TGTGCCTTTAACAGGGGAGGCAATCAGCCCCAGCATTTT; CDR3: CAFNRGGNQPQHF
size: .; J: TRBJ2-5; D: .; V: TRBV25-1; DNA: TGTGCCAGGCCGGGTCCGGGCCAAGAGACCCAGTACTTC; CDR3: CARPGPGQETQYF
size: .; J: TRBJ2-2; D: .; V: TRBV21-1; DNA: TGTGCCAGCAGCAATGATTTGACTAGCGGAACGAACACCGGGGAGCTGTTTTTT; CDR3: CASSNDLTSGTNTGELFF
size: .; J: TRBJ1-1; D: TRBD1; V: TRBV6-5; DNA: TGTGCCAGCAGTTACCCCTCCGGACAGGGGACCACTGAAGCTTTCTTT; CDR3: CASSYPSGQGTTEAFF
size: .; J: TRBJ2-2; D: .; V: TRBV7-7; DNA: TGTGCCAGCAGCCAACAGGTAGCCGGGGAGCTGTTTTTT; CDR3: CASSQQVAGELFF
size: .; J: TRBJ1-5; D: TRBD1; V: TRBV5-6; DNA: TGTGCCAGCAACATCCGGACAGGGGGCCTCAATCAGCCCCAGCATTTT; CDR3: CASNIRTGGLNQPQHF
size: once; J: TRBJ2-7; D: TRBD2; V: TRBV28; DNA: TGTGCCAGCAGTCTGACTAGCAGCTCCTACGAGCAGTACTTC; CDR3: CASSLTSSSYEQYF
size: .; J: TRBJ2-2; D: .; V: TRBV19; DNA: TGTGCCAGTAACCGGGGAAGCGCAGTATACACCGGGGAGCTGTTTTTT; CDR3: CASNRGSAVYTGELFF
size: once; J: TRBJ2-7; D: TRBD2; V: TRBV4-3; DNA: TGCGCCAGCAGCCAAGAGATAGCGGGACTCTCCTACGAGCAGTACTTC; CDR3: CASSQEIAGLSYEQYF
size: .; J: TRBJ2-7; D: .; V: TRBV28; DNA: TGTGCCAGCAGTTTAGCAGGGTGGGCCTACGAGCAGTACTTC; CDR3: CASSLAGWAYEQYF
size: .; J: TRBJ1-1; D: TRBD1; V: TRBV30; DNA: TGTGCCTGGTCGGGGACAGCTGAAGCTTTCTTT; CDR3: CAWSGTAEAFF
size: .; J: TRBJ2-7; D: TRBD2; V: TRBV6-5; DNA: TGTGCCAGCGGACGGGAGGGACACGAGCAGTACTTC; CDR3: CASGREGHEQYF
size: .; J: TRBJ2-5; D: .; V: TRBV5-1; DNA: TGCGCCAGCAGCCCCATCCTAGCGCCCCAAGAGACCCAGTACTTC; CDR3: CASSPILAPQETQYF
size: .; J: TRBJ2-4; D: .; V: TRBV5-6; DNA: TGTGCCAGCAGCCTCGGGACACCGGACATTCAGTACTTC; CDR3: CASSLGTPDIQYF
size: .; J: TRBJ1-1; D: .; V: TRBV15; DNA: TGTGCCACCAGCTTCCGACCCTCGGGGGGCACTGAAGCTTTCTTT; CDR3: CATSFRPSGGTEAFF
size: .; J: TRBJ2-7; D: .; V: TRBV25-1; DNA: TGTGCCAGCAGTGAAGGTCAGGGGCCGTACTTC; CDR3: CASSEGQGPYF
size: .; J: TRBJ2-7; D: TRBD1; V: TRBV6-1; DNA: TGTGCCAGCAGTAGGACAGGGCCCTACGAGCAGTACTTC; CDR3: CASSRTGPYEQYF
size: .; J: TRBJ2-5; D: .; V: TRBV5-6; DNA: TGTGCCAGCAGCTTGTCTCCACGGAGGGAGACCCAGTACTTC; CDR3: CASSLSPRRETQYF
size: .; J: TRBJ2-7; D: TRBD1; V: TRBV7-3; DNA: TGTGCCAGCAGCGACGGGACAGGGAACTCCTACGAGCAGTACTTC; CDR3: CASSDGTGNSYEQYF
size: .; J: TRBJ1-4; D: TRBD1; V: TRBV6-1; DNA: TGTGCCAGCAGTGAAGCCGGGGCAGGGGGCTATGAAAAACTGTTTTTT; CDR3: CASSEAGAGGYEKLFF
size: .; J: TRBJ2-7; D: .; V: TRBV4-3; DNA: TGCGCCAGCAGCCAAGAGACAGGCCGTGAGGAGCAGTACTTC; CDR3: CASSQETGREEQYF
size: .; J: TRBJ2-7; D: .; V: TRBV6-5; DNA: TGTGCCAGCAGTACGGGGGGCAGGGGAATCGAGCAGTACTTC; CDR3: CASSTGGRGIEQYF
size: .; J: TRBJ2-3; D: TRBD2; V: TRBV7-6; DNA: TGTGCCAGCAGCTTAGTGGCGGGGGGGCCGGGCACAGATACGCAGTATTTT; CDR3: CASSLVAGGPGTDTQYF
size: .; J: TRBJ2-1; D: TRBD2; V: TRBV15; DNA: TGTGCCACCAGCGGGATAACTAGCGGGAGGGTCGGTTACAATGAGCAGTTCTTC; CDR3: CATSGITSGRVGYNEQFF